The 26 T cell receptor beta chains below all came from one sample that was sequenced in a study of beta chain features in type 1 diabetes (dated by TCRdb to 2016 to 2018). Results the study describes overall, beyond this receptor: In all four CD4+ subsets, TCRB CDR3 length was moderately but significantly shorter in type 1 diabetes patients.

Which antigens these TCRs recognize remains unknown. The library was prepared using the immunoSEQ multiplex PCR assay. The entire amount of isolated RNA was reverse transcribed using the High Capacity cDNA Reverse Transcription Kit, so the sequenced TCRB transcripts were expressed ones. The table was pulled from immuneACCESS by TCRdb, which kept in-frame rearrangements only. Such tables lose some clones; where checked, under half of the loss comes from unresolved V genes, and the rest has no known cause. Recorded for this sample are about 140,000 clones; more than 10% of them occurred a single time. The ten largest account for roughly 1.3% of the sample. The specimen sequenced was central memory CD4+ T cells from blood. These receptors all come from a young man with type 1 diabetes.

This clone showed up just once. Here the CDR3 DNA reads TGTGCCAGCAGTGCCCGGGGGCCCACAGATACGCAGTATTTT. Its translation is CASSARGPTDTQYF. The genes are TRBV6-6 and TRBJ2-3; the D gene could be TRBD1 or TRBD2 (6 bases each). The CDR3 sequence is 14 residues long. Germline V CDR1 and CDR2: MNHNY, SVGAGI (reference sequence). The V end lost 5 bases, the J end lost 2 bases, and 11 bases lay between the germline ends.

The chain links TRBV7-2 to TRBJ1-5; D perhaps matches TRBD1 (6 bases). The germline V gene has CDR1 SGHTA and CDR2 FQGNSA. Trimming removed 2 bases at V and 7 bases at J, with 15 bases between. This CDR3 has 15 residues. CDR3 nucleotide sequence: TGTGCCAGCAGCTTATGGTCGGGGGGACAACAGCCCCAGCATTTT. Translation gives CASSLWSGGQQPQHF.

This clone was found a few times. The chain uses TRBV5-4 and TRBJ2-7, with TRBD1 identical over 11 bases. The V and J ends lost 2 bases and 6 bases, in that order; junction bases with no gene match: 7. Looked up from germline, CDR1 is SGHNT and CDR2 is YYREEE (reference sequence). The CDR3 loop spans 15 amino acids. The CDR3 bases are TGTGCCAGCAGCTTCGGACAGGGGGCGGCTAGCGAGCAGTACTTC. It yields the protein CASSFGQGAASEQYF.

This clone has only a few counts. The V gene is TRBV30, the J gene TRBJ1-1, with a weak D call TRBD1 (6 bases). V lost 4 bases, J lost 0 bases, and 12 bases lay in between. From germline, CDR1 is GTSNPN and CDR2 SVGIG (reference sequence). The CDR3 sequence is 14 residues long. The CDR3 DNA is TGTGCCTGGATTTGGACAGCGATGAACACTGAAGCTTTCTTT. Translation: CAWIWTAMNTEAFF.

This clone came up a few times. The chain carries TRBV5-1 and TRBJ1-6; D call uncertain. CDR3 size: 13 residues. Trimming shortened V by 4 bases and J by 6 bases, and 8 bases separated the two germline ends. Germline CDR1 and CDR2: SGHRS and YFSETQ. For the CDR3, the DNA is TGCGCCAGCAGCCGGCAGACTAATTCACCCCTCCACTTT. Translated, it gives CASSRQTNSPLHF.

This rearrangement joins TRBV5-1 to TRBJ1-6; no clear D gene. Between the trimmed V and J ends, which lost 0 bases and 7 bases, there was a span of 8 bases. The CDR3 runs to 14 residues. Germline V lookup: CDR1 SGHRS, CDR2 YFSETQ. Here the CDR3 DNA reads TGCGCCAGCAGCTTGGGCCAGCCAAATTCACCCCTCCACTTT. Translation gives CASSLGQPNSPLHF. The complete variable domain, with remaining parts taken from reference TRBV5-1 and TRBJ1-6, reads KAGVTQTPRYLIKTRGQQVTLSCSPISGHRSVSWYQQTPGQGLQFLFEYFSETQRNKGNFPGRFSGRQFSNSRSEMNVSTLELGDSALYLCASSLGQPNSPLHFGNGTRLTVT.

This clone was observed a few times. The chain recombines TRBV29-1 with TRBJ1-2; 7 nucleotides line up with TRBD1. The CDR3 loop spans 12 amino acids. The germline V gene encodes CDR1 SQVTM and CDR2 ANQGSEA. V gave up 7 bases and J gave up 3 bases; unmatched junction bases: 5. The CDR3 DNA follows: TGCAGCGGGGGACAGCAAGACTATGGCTACACCTTC. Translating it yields CSGGQQDYGYTF.

As DNA, the CDR3 is TGTGCCAGCAGAGCGGCGGGACAGGGCTACAATGAGCAGTTCTTC. It is translated as CASRAAGQGYNEQFF. This chain links TRBV6-1 with TRBJ2-1; 9 nucleotides agree with TRBD1. V lost 6 bases and J lost 3; bases outside the gene matches: 6. The CDR3 runs 15 residues. Germline V CDR1 and CDR2: MNHNS, SASEGT.

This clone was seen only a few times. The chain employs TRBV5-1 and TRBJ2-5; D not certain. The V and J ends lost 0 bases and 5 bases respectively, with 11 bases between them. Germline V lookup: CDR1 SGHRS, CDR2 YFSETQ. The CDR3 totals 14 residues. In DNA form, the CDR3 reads TGCGCCAGCAGCTTGGGGGTATGGGTCGAGACCCAGTACTTC. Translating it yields CASSLGVWVETQYF.

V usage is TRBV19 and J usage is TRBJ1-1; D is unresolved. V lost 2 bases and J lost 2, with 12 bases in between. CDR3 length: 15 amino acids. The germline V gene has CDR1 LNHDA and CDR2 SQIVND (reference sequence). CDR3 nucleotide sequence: TGTGCCAGTAGTATATTGGGGAATCGAAACACTGAAGCTTTCTTT. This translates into CASSILGNRNTEAFF.

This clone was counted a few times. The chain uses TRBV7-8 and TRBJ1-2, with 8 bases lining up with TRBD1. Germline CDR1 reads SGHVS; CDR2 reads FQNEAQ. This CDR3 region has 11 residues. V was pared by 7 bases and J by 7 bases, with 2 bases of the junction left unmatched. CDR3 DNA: TGTGCCAGCACAGGGGGCGGTGGCTACACCTTC. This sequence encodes CASTGGGGYTF.

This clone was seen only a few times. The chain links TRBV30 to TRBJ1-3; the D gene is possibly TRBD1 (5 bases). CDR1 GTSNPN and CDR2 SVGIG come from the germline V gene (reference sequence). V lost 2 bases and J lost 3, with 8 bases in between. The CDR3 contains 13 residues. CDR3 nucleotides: TGTGCCTGGAGTAGGGGAGGTGGAAACACCATATATTTT. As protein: CAWSRGGGNTIYF.

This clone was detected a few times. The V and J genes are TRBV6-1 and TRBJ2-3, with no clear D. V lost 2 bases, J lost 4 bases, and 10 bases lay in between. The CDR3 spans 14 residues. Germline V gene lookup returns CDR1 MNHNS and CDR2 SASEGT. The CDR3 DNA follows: TGTGCCAGCAGTGAATCGGGTTACTCAGATACGCAGTATTTT. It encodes CASSESGYSDTQYF.

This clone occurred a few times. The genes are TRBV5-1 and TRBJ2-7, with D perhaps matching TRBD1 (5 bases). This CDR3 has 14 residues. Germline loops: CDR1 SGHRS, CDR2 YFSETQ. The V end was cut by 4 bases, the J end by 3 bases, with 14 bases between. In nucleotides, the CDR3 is TGCGCCAGCAGCGTACAGGAAACCGACTACGAGCAGTACTTC. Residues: CASSVQETDYEQYF.

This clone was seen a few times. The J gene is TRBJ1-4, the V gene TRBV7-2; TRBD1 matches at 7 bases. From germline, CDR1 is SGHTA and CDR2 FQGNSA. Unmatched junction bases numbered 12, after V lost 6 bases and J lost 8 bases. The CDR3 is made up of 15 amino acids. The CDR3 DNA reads TGTGCCAGCAGGTCTGACAGGGATGGAAAGGAAAAACTGTTTTTT. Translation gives CASRSDRDGKEKLFF.

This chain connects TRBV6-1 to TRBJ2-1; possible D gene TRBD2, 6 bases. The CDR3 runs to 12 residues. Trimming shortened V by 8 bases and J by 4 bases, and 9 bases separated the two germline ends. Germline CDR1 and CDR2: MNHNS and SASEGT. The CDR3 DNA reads TGTGCCAGCTGGGCGGGGTACAATGAGCAGTTCTTC. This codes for CASWAGYNEQFF.

In DNA, the CDR3 is TGTGCCAGCAGCTTAGCGGTTCAGGTCAATGAGCAGTTCTTC. This codes for CASSLAVQVNEQFF. The chain links TRBV7-9 to TRBJ2-1; D remains ambiguous. CDR1 is SEHNR and CDR2 is FQNEAQ in the germline V gene (reference sequence). The ends were cut back, 0 bases at V and 6 bases at J, with 9 bases in the middle. This CDR3 has 14 amino acids.

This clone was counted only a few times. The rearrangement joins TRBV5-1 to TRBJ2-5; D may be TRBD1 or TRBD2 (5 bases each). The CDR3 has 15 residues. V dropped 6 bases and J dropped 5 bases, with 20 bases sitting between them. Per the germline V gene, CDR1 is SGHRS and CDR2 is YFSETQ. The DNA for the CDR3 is TGCGCCAGCAAAGAGGGGCTGGTATCCGGGGAGACCCAGTACTTC. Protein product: CASKEGLVSGETQYF.

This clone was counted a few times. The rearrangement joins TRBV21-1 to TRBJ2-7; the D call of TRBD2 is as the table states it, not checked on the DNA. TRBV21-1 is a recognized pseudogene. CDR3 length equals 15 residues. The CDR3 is CASSAKRGGVYEQYF. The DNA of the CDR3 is TGTGCCAGCAGCGCCAAGCGGGGGGGCGTGTACGAGCAGTACTTC.

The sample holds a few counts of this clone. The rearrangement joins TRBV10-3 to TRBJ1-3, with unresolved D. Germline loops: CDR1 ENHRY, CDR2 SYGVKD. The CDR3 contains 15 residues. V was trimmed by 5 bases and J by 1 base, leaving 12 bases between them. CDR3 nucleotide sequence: TGTGCCATCAGTCCGATGACATTATCTGGAAACACCATATATTTT. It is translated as CAISPMTLSGNTIYF.

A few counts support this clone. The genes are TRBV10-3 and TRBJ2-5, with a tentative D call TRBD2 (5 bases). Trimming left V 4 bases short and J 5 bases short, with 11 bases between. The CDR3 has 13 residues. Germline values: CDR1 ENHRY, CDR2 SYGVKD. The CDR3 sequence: CAISASGSETQYF. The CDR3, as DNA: TGTGCCATCAGTGCTTCGGGGTCGGAGACCCAGTACTTC.

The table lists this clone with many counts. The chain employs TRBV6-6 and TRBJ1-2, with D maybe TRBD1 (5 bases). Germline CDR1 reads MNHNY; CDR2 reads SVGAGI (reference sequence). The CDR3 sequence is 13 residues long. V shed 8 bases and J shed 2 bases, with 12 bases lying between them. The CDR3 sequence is CASVDSLNYGYTF. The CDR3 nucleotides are TGTGCCAGCGTAGACAGCCTAAACTATGGCTACACCTTC.

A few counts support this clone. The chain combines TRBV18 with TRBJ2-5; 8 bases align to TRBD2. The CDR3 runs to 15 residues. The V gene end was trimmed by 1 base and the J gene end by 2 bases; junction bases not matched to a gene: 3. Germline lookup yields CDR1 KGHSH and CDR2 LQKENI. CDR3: CASSPRGGSQETQYF. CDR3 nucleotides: TGTGCCAGCTCACCACGCGGGGGGTCACAAGAGACCCAGTACTTC.

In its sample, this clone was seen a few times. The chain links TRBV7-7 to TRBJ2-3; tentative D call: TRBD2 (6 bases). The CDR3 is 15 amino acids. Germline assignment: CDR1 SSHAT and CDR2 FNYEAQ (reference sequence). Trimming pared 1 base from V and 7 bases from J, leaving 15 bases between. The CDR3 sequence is CASSLVSGPDHTQYF. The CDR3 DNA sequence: TGTGCCAGCAGCTTAGTTAGCGGCCCCGACCATACGCAGTATTTT.

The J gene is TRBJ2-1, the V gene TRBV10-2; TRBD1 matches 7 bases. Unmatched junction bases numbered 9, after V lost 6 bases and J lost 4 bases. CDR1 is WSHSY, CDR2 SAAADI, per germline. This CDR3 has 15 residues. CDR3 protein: CASSPLGGSYNEQFF. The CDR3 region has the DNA TGCGCCAGCAGCCCCTTAGGGGGCAGTTACAATGAGCAGTTCTTC.

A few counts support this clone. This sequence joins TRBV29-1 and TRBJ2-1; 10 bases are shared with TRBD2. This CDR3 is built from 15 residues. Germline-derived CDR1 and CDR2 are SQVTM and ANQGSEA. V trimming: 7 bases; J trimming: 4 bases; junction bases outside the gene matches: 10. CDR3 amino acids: CSEHRRTSGYNEQFF. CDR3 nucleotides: TGCAGCGAACATAGGCGGACTAGCGGATACAATGAGCAGTTCTTC.